This TCR beta chain is drawn from a study of T cell clonality in common variable immunodeficiency. Study findings and constraints: In common variable immunodeficiency, TCR beta chains reportedly carried fewer deletions and N-nucleotide insertions.

Some clones are missing from TCRdb's copy, which holds only in-frame ones; the method was immunoSEQ multiplex PCR. The sample includes fewer than 9,500 clones, none of them occurring once. The trim removed 5 bases at V and 1 base at J, leaving 8 bases unmatched. Germline V gene lookup returns CDR1 SGHVS and CDR2 FQNEAQ. CDR3 length equals 16 residues. This clone was observed at least ten times. Its antigen is undetermined. The read terminates 3 residues ahead of where the CDR3 ends, so the germline J gene completes it. This clonotype was obtained from a human donor with common variable immunodeficiency. The chain recombines TRBV7-8 with TRBJ2-7; 10 bases fit TRBD2. Sequencing was carried out using peripheral blood mononuclear cells. Incomplete CDR3 DNA: TGTGCCAGCAGCGATCCGAGCGGGAGGGATTCCTACGAG. Its translation: CASSDPSGRDSYE. Given in full, the CDR3 is CASSDPSGRDSYEQYF.